Below, 25 T cell receptor beta chains from the same sample are listed, as sequenced in a study of blood T cells in healthy people across ages. For the second PCR, which ran for about 7 to 11 cycles, a sample-barcoded 5' primer and a J-beta primer mix were used. TCRdb called the 5' RACE reads again in MiXCR, with one record for every CDR3 protein. The table records roughly 1,500,000 distinct CDR3 sequences, around 39% of them present only once. Sequences were obtained from blood. The receptors originated from a woman aged 18-29 years in good health.

The CDR3 region has the DNA TGTGCCTGGAGGACCGGGACAGGGGTAGACGAGCAGTACTTC. It yields the protein CAWRTGTGVDEQYF. The gene calls are TRBV30 and TRBJ2-5; TRBD1 agrees at 10 bases. The assigned J gene may be wrong: the sequence end matches TRBJ2-7 better. Germline V gene data show CDR1 as GTSNPN and CDR2 as SVGIG (reference sequence). The CDR3 is made up of 14 amino acids.

This clonotype was observed a handful of times. The rearrangement links TRBV10-3 to TRBJ2-5; D is possibly TRBD2 (5 bases). V lost 3 bases, J lost 1 base, and 12 bases lay in between. The CDR3 runs to 15 residues. Germline V gene data show CDR1 as ENHRY and CDR2 as SYGVKD. CDR3: CAISDPSGAQETQYF. The CDR3, as DNA: TGTGCCATCAGTGATCCCAGCGGAGCCCAAGAGACCCAGTACTTC.

This clonotype was detected once. The chain couples TRBV9 to TRBJ2-1; 9 bases agree with TRBD2. Trimming cost V 4 bases and J 3 bases; bases outside gene matches: 14. Germline V lookup: CDR1 SGDLS, CDR2 YYNGEE. The length of the CDR3 is 18 residues. CDR3 region: CASSPQPGAGGFYNEQFF. The CDR3 nucleotides are TGTGCCAGCAGCCCGCAACCCGGAGCGGGAGGTTTCTACAATGAGCAGTTCTTC. Variable domain in full (rest from reference TRBV9 and TRBJ2-1): DSGVTQTPKHLITATGQRVTLRCSPRSGDLSVYWYQQSLDQGLQFLIQYYNGEERAKGNILERFSAQQFPDLHSELNLSSLELGDSALYFCASSPQPGAGGFYNEQFFGPGTRLTVL.

This rearrangement joins TRBV15 to TRBJ1-2; the match to TRBD1 covers 11 bases. The length of the CDR3 is 14 residues. V shed 4 bases and J 8 bases; nucleotides not matched to a gene: 6. CDR1 and CDR2 from the germline V gene are LNHNV and YYDKDF (reference sequence). Written as DNA, the CDR3 is TGTGCCACCAGCACCCCGGGACAGGGGGAGGGCTACACCTTC. Protein product: CATSTPGQGEGYTF.

The V call is TRBV12-3 or TRBV12-4, the J call TRBJ2-5; 14 bases line up with TRBD2. The CDR3 covers 17 residues. Trimming removed 1 base from V and 1 base from J; junction bases left unmatched: 2. For the CDR3, the DNA is TGTGCCAGCAGTTTAGGGACTAGCGGGAGGATCCAAGAGACCCAGTACTTC. This gives the protein CASSLGTSGRIQETQYF.

The V and J genes are TRBV28 and TRBJ1-4, with D unclear. In germline, CDR1 is MDHEN, CDR2 SYDVKM. The CDR3 runs 14 residues. Trimming shortened V by 5 bases and J by 2 bases, and 9 bases separated the two germline ends. The CDR3 DNA sequence: TGTGCCAGCAGTGTAGGGAGTACTAATGAAAAACTGTTTTTT. As protein: CASSVGSTNEKLFF.

This clonotype was detected a few times. The gene calls are TRBV7-9 and TRBJ2-3; D is ambiguous. V lost 2 bases and J lost 2, with 14 bases in between. Germline V gene data show CDR1 as SEHNR and CDR2 as FQNEAQ (reference sequence). This CDR3 contains 16 residues. The CDR3 nucleotides read TGTGCCAGCAGCTTACCCCGAGCGACACCCACAGATACGCAGTATTTT. This codes for CASSLPRATPTDTQYF. The variable domain in full, completed from reference TRBV7-9 and TRBJ2-3, reads DTGVSQNPRHKITKRGQNVTFRCDPISEHNRLYWYRQTLGQGPEFLTYFQNEAQLEKSRLLSDRFSAERPKGSFSTLEIQRTEQGDSAMYLCASSLPRATPTDTQYFGPGTRLTVL.

This chain joins TRBV5-1 and TRBJ2-2; 7 bases are shared with TRBD2. The CDR3 is 15 amino acids. With V trimmed by 3 bases and J by 4 bases, 6 bases remained unmatched. Germline-derived CDR1 and CDR2 are SGHRS and YFSETQ. The CDR3 DNA follows: TGCGCCAGCAGCTACGTGGGCGGGGGCACCGGGGAGCTGTTTTTT. This translates into CASSYVGGGTGELFF.

CDR3 amino acids: CASSEMSEAFF. CDR3 sequence (DNA): TGTGCCAGCAGTGAAATGTCTGAAGCTTTCTTT. The chain links TRBV6-1 to TRBJ1-1, with unresolved D. Germline lookup yields CDR1 MNHNS and CDR2 SASEGT. The CDR3 totals 11 residues. Trimming removed 2 bases at V and 6 bases at J, with 4 bases between.

This chain connects TRBV6-1 to TRBJ2-7; 11 bases map to TRBD2. Germline CDR1 MNHNS, CDR2 SASEGT. The junction had 13 bases not matched to a gene; V was cut back by 4 bases and J by 2 bases. This CDR3 is 18 amino acids long. The CDR3 loop is CASSVRTSGQEYPYEQYF. CDR3 coding DNA: TGTGCCAGCAGTGTCCGGACTAGCGGGCAGGAATATCCCTACGAGCAGTACTTC.

This clonotype has only one observation. V and J are TRBV12-3 or TRBV12-4 and TRBJ1-5; 7 nucleotides match TRBD1. The J call may not be correct, given that the DNA end is closer to TRBJ2-3. The CDR3 length is 14 residues. DNA of the CDR3: TGTGCCAGCAGGGGACAGAATAGCAATCAGCCCCAGTATTTT. Amino acid sequence: CASRGQNSNQPQYF.

This clonotype was seen only a few times. CDR3 bases: TGCAGTGCTACGGGATCCTCCAGTACCAATGAGCAGTTCTTC. The encoded protein is CSATGSSSTNEQFF. V gene TRBV20-1 combines with J gene TRBJ2-1; maybe TRBD2 (5 bases). V was trimmed by 4 bases and J by 6 bases, leaving 16 bases between them. CDR1 and CDR2 (germline): DFQATT, SNEGSKA (reference sequence). The length of the CDR3 is 14 residues.

This clonotype was seen a few times. The chain has TRBV29-1 and TRBJ2-7, with a possible D match to TRBD2 (8 bases). The V and J ends lost 8 bases and 2 bases respectively, with 19 bases between them. CDR1 is SQVTM and CDR2 is ANQGSEA in the germline V gene. The CDR3 has 14 amino acids. The CDR3 loop reads CSPSGGGQTYEQYF. In DNA form, the CDR3 reads TGCAGCCCATCGGGGGGGGGACAGACCTACGAGCAGTACTTC.

This clonotype was seen a handful of times. The chain is built from TRBV20-1 and TRBJ2-7; TRBD2 matches 11 bases. This CDR3 contains 15 residues. Germline CDR1 and CDR2: DFQATT and SNEGSKA (reference sequence). V gave up 0 bases and J gave up 2 bases; unmatched junction bases: 3. The CDR3 here is CSARDTSGSAYEQYF. CDR3 coding DNA: TGCAGTGCTAGAGATACTAGCGGGAGTGCCTACGAGCAGTACTTC.

This chain links TRBV12-5 with TRBJ2-7; 7 bases align to TRBD1. J gave up 4 bases and V 5 bases, and 8 bases lay outside the gene matches. The CDR3 runs to 14 residues. CDR1 and CDR2 (germline): LGHNT, FRNRAP. For the CDR3, the DNA is TGTGCTAGTGGTGTCCCGGAACAGGGGTACGAGCAGTACTTC. Amino acid sequence: CASGVPEQGYEQYF.

The chain recombines TRBV28 with TRBJ2-7; D perhaps matches TRBD2 (5 bases). Germline loops: CDR1 MDHEN, CDR2 SYDVKM. Deletions cut 6 bases from V and 2 bases from J, with 14 bases between. The CDR3 loop spans 14 amino acids. As DNA, the CDR3 is TGTGCCAGCAGCCCCCACGGGGTAGCCTACGAGCAGTACTTC. It specifies CASSPHGVAYEQYF.

This clonotype was seen a few times. The chain links TRBV29-1 to TRBJ2-7; 7 bases are a match to TRBD1. Germline lookup yields CDR1 SQVTM and CDR2 ANQGSEA. After removal of 6 bases from V and 2 bases from J, the junction contained 10 bases not matched to a gene. The CDR3 spans 14 residues. CDR3 region: CSVTLTGPAYEQYF. CDR3 coding DNA: TGCAGCGTAACATTGACAGGGCCTGCCTACGAGCAGTACTTC.

This clonotype occurred a few times. The chain joins TRBV6-6 to TRBJ2-7; D is possibly TRBD1 (5 bases). Looked up from germline, CDR1 is MNHNY and CDR2 is SVGAGI (reference sequence). The CDR3 covers 13 residues. Deletions cut 2 bases from V and 3 bases from J, with 8 bases between. The CDR3 bases are TGTGCCAGCAGTTACGTCAGGGACTACGAGCAGTACTTC. Translating gives CASSYVRDYEQYF.

The chain carries TRBV2 and TRBJ2-2; D possibly corresponds to TRBD1 (6 bases). There are 16 residues in the CDR3. Germline loops: CDR1 SNHLY, CDR2 FYNNEI. Trimming shortened V by 3 bases and J by 5 bases, and 16 bases separated the two germline ends. CDR3 nucleotide sequence: TGTGCCAGCAGTGACCGAGGCAGGGACATTACCGGGGAGCTGTTTTTT. Its translation: CASSDRGRDITGELFF.

This chain links TRBV5-6 with TRBJ2-1; a weak D match, TRBD2 (6 bases). V lost 3 bases, J lost 0 bases, and 13 bases lay in between. Germline values: CDR1 SGHDT, CDR2 YYEEEE. The CDR3 sequence is 16 residues long. This CDR3 is CASSSSRGSSYNEQFF. CDR3 sequence (DNA): TGTGCCAGCAGCTCGTCCCGGGGGAGCTCCTACAATGAGCAGTTCTTC.

This chain connects TRBV20-1 to TRBJ1-1; 10 positions match TRBD1. This CDR3 has 16 residues. The V gene end was trimmed by 5 bases and the J gene end by 1 base; junction bases not matched to a gene: 10. CDR1 and CDR2 from the germline V gene are DFQATT and SNEGSKA (reference sequence). The CDR3 here is CSARGGQGTRNTEAFF. CDR3 nucleotides: TGCAGTGCTCGAGGGGGACAGGGGACCCGGAACACTGAAGCTTTCTTT.

The DNA of the CDR3 is TGTGCCGGTTGGGGGCCGACGGGGGAGCAGTACTTC. It encodes CAGWGPTGEQYF. The chain combines TRBV6-5 with TRBJ2-7; D possibly corresponds to TRBD1 (6 bases). CDR3 size: 12 residues. V lost 11 bases and J 7 bases, leaving 18 bases between the germline ends. The germline V gene has CDR1 MNHEY and CDR2 SVGAGI.

This clonotype appeared a few times. The genes are TRBV6-5 and TRBJ2-5; D is possibly TRBD1 (6 bases). The closer fit of TRBJ2-7 to the DNA end suggests the J call may be wrong. Germline CDR1 MNHEY, CDR2 SVGAGI. The CDR3 runs 14 residues. For the CDR3, the DNA is TGTGCCAGCAGTATACAGGGTTACCCTGGCGAGCAGTACTTC. Translated: CASSIQGYPGEQYF.

This clonotype showed up just once. For the CDR3, the DNA is TGCAGTGCTAGAGAGACGGGACTAGCGATCAGCAATGAGCAGTTCTTC. Amino acids: CSARETGLAISNEQFF. V is TRBV20-1 and J is TRBJ2-1, with 10 nucleotides matching TRBD2. Per germline, CDR1 DFQATT and CDR2 SNEGSKA (reference sequence). The V segment lost 0 bases and the J segment 6 bases; nucleotides outside the gene matches: 8. The CDR3 totals 16 residues.

The chain uses TRBV20-1 and TRBJ2-3; a weak D match, TRBD2 (6 bases). CDR1 is DFQATT and CDR2 is SNEGSKA in the germline V gene (reference sequence). The CDR3 is 14 residues long. The ends were cut back, 3 bases at V and 0 bases at J, with 10 bases in the middle. The CDR3 sequence: CSARASVSTDTQYF. Written as DNA, the CDR3 is TGCAGTGCTAGGGCTAGCGTTAGCACAGATACGCAGTATTTT.